Following are 9 T cell receptor beta chains from one sample sequenced in a study of regulatory T cells in long-lasting Graves disease. The time point was: persistent/refractory GD, antithyroid drugs over 5 years with positive TRAb. Preparation of the TCR library used RNA extracted from PBMCs. The TCR beta library used iRepertoire HTBI primers with Arm-PCR amplification of CDR3. TCRdb re-analysed the multiplex PCR reads in MiXCR, keeping a single row per CDR3 protein. The repertoire holds over 450,000 distinct CDR3 sequences, roughly 21% seen once, with around 7% in the top ten. This sample comprised peripheral blood mononuclear cells (PBMCs), obtained when the disease was refractory, from a patient treated with antithyroid drugs. The receptor source for this set is a female donor with Graves disease.

The rearrangement links TRBV19 to TRBJ1-4, with 11 bases that match TRBD1. The length of the CDR3 is 14 residues. CDR1 and CDR2 (germline): LNHDA, SQIVND (reference sequence). The V and J ends lost 7 bases and 8 bases, in that order; junction bases with no gene match: 6. CDR3 loop: CASIGQGAREKLFF. The CDR3 DNA sequence: TGTGCCAGTATAGGACAGGGGGCGCGAGAAAAACTGTTTTTT.

This clonotype was counted between two and nine times. This chain uses TRBV29-1 with TRBJ1-2; the match to TRBD1 covers 10 bases. With V trimmed by 0 bases and J by 3 bases, 7 bases remained unmatched. The germline V gene encodes CDR1 SQVTM and CDR2 ANQGSEA. The CDR3 consists of 16 residues. The CDR3 reads CSVEDRVGQGYYGYTF. CDR3 bases: TGCAGCGTTGAAGATCGGGTGGGACAGGGGTACTATGGCTACACCTTC.

This clonotype was recorded at least ten times. The genes are TRBV2 and TRBJ2-7; the D gene is possibly TRBD2 (6 bases). Germline loops: CDR1 SNHLY, CDR2 FYNNEI. This CDR3 is built from 15 residues. V lost 0 bases, J lost 1 base, and 10 bases lay in between. The CDR3 spells CASSEAPAGSYEQYF. The CDR3 DNA reads as TGTGCCAGCAGTGAAGCGCCCGCGGGGTCCTACGAGCAGTACTTC. The full variable domain, with the rest looked up from reference TRBV2 and TRBJ2-7, is EPEVTQTPSHQVTQMGQEVILRCVPISNHLYFYWYRQILGQKVEFLVSFYNNEISEKSEIFDDQFSVERPDGSNFTLKIRSTKLEDSAMYFCASSEAPAGSYEQYFGPGTRLTVT.

This clonotype occurred a few times. V gene TRBV6-5 combines with J gene TRBJ1-6, with 11 positions matching TRBD1. The germline gives CDR1 MNHEY, CDR2 SVGAGI. This CDR3 spans 17 amino acids. Trimming took 2 bases from V and 8 from J; bases not matched to a gene: 8. CDR3: CASSYPPGTGGDSPLHF. In nucleotides, the CDR3 is TGTGCCAGCAGTTACCCGCCAGGGACAGGGGGTGATTCACCCCTCCACTTT.

This clonotype was counted ten times or more. This chain uses TRBV29-1 with TRBJ2-5, with 7 bases identical to TRBD1. The J segment lost 2 bases and the V segment lost 3 bases, leaving 3 bases of the junction unmatched. The germline gives CDR1 SQVTM, CDR2 ANQGSEA. This CDR3 is 13 amino acids long. The CDR3 spells CSVEMGQQETQYF. The CDR3 DNA reads TGCAGCGTTGAGATGGGACAGCAAGAGACCCAGTACTTC.

In regard to this clonotype: A junction boundary mismatches the germline segment, possibly from a read error. CDR3 coding DNA: TGCAATGCTAGAGATGCTACGAACTACGAGCAGTACTTC. It is translated as CNARDATNYEQYF. This sequence joins TRBV20-1 and TRBJ2-7, with D unresolved. The germline CDR1 and CDR2 sequences are DFQATT and SNEGSKA (reference sequence). The CDR3 extends over 13 amino acids.

This clonotype has more than one count but fewer than ten. The genes are TRBV28 and TRBJ1-4, with D tentatively TRBD1 (5 bases). CDR1 and CDR2 from the germline V gene are MDHEN and SYDVKM. Trimming cost V 5 bases and J 8 bases, with 15 bases left between them. The CDR3 length is 14 residues. Written as DNA, the CDR3 is TGTGCCAGCAGTCCGCAGGGTATCGGAGAAAAACTGTTTTTT. The encoded protein is CASSPQGIGEKLFF.

This clonotype was counted between two and nine times. The V gene is TRBV20-1, the J gene TRBJ1-5; perhaps TRBD1 as D (5 bases). The CDR3 consists of 13 residues. Germline CDR1 and CDR2: DFQATT and SNEGSKA (reference sequence). Trimming cost V 6 bases and J 4 bases, with 13 bases left between them. The CDR3 region has the DNA TGCAGTGCGGCGGGGGGACCGAATCAGCCCCAGCATTTT. It codes for CSAAGGPNQPQHF.

This clonotype was recorded many times. The chain carries TRBV11-2 and TRBJ2-7; 10 nucleotides agree with TRBD2. V gave up 3 bases and J gave up 3 bases; unmatched junction bases: 5. The CDR3 loop spans 15 amino acids. The germline gives CDR1 SGHAT, CDR2 FQNNGV. The CDR3 here is CASSFVLAGVYEQYF. The CDR3 DNA reads as TGTGCCAGCAGCTTCGTCCTAGCGGGGGTCTACGAGCAGTACTTC.